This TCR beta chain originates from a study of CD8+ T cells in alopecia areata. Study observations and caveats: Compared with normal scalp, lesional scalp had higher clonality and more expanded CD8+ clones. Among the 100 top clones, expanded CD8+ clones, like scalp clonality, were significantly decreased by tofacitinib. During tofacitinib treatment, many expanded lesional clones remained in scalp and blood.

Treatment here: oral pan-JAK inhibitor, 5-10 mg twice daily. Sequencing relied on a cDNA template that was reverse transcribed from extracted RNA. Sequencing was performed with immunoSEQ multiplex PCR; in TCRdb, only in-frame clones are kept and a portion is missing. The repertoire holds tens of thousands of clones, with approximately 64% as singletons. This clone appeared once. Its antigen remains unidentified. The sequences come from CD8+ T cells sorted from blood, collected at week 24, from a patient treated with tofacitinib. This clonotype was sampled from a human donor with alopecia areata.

The CDR3 DNA reads TGCGCCAGCAGTCCGGATAACTCCTACGAGCAGTACTTC. Amino acids: CASSPDNSYEQYF. The rearrangement joins TRBV4-1 to TRBJ2-7; D unresolved. Germline V CDR1 and CDR2: MGHRA, YSYEKL. Trimming removed 6 bases at V and 0 bases at J, with 9 bases between. The CDR3 extends over 13 amino acids.